The source of this TCR beta chain is a study of response to subunit inactivated influenza vaccine. Study observations and caveats: Each seasonal influenza vaccination, the authors suggested, recruits few new T cells.

TCRdb processed the RT-PCR reads anew with MiXCR; each CDR3 protein has one entry. In the table there are around 580,000 distinct CDR3 sequences, roughly 15% of which are singletons. Germline lookup yields CDR1 SGHAT and CDR2 FQNNGV. The CDR3 contains 14 residues. Between the trimmed V and J ends, which lost 6 bases and 5 bases, there was a span of 13 bases. This clonotype has a handful of counts. What it binds is unknown. The rearrangement joins TRBV11-2 to TRBJ2-2; TRBD1 is a possible D gene (5 bases). This clonotype originated in a man between 45 and 60 years old who received an inactivated influenza vaccine. The sample consisted of PBMCs from blood, taken about 13 days after vaccination. CDR3 region: CASRVGRVTGELFF. The DNA of the CDR3 is TGTGCCAGCAGGGTCGGCAGGGTTACCGGGGAGCTGTTTTTT.